The 17 T cell receptor beta chains listed next were all sequenced from one sample in a study of blood T cells in healthy people across ages. Alongside a J-beta primer mix, a sample-barcoded 5' primer served in a second PCR lasting roughly 6 to 12 cycles. TCRdb re-called the 5' RACE reads through MiXCR, storing one row per CDR3 protein. Among almost 300,000 distinct CDR3 sequences, 27% were seen once, and the ten largest hold 29%. Sequencing was done on a sample of blood. The receptors were sampled from an older woman in good health.

The chain links TRBV20-1 to TRBJ2-3; TRBD2 matches at 9 bases. The CDR3 is made up of 15 amino acids. V was clipped by 0 bases and J by 5 bases; unmatched bases: 6. CDR1 and CDR2 (germline): DFQATT, SNEGSKA (reference sequence). Here the CDR3 reads CSARDPSGILDTQYF. In nucleotides, the CDR3 is TGCAGTGCTAGAGATCCTAGCGGGATTCTAGATACGCAGTATTTT.

The rearrangement links TRBV24-1 to TRBJ2-3; TRBD1 aligns across 7 bases. The V gene's germline CDR1 is KGHDR and CDR2 SFDVKD. This CDR3 is 14 amino acids long. J was trimmed by 2 bases and V by 7 bases; bases with no gene match: 5. The CDR3 reads CATSGDSLTDTQYF. The DNA for the CDR3 is TGTGCCACCAGCGGGGACAGTCTCACAGATACGCAGTATTTT.

This clonotype was recorded many times. The chain carries TRBV29-1 and TRBJ2-3; D uncertain. This CDR3 has 11 amino acids. The V gene lost 3 bases and the J gene lost 6 bases, with 7 bases spanning the gap. Germline V CDR1 and CDR2: SQVTM, ANQGSEA. The CDR3 spells CSVDPGDTQYF. In DNA, the CDR3 is TGCAGCGTTGACCCCGGGGATACGCAGTATTTT.

V is TRBV18 and J is TRBJ2-5; the D call may be TRBD1 or TRBD2 (6 bases each). The CDR3 runs to 16 residues. CDR1 and CDR2 from the germline V gene are KGHSH and LQKENI. V lost 5 bases and J lost 4, with 20 bases in between. The CDR3 spells CASSASEGGGGETQYF. For the CDR3, the DNA is TGTGCCAGCTCAGCCTCGGAAGGAGGGGGAGGAGAGACCCAGTACTTC.

This clonotype turned up a few times. CDR3 region: CASSTYEFSSYEQYF. DNA of the CDR3: TGTGCCAGCAGCACCTACGAGTTTAGCTCCTACGAGCAGTACTTC. The chain is built from TRBV7-8 and TRBJ2-7, with D unclear. The CDR3 loop spans 15 amino acids. Trimming pared 5 bases from V and 0 bases from J, leaving 14 bases between. Germline lookup yields CDR1 SGHVS and CDR2 FQNEAQ. The whole variable domain, remainder taken from reference TRBV7-8 and TRBJ2-7, is GAGVSQSPRYKVAKRGQDVALRCDPISGHVSLFWYQQALGQGPEFLTYFQNEAQLDKSGLPSDRFFAERPEGSVSTLKIQRTQQEDSAVYLCASSTYEFSSYEQYFGPGTRLTVT.

The chain recombines TRBV5-1 with TRBJ2-5; D gene unclear. The V end was cut by 5 bases, the J end by 4 bases, with 18 bases between. The V gene's germline CDR1 is SGHRS and CDR2 YFSETQ. The CDR3 spans 15 residues. The CDR3 protein is CASRGWSSPGETQYF. DNA of the CDR3: TGCGCCAGCAGAGGGTGGTCCTCCCCGGGAGAGACCCAGTACTTC.

Many counts were recorded for this clonotype. The chain carries TRBV29-1 and TRBJ2-5; the match to TRBD2 covers 14 bases. In germline, CDR1 is SQVTM, CDR2 ANQGSEA. The CDR3 has 14 residues. The CDR3, as DNA: TGCAGTGAAATGACTAGCGGGAGGGCGGAGACCCAGTACTTC. Protein sequence: CSEMTSGRAETQYF.

A few counts support this clonotype. Relative to the germline gene, one junction end is altered; a read error may explain this. The CDR3 spells CACSTVNTEAFF. The CDR3 DNA follows: TGTGCCTGCAGTACGGTGAACACTGAAGCTTTCTTT. The chain combines TRBV6-6 with TRBJ1-1; the D is unclear. CDR1 is MNHNY, CDR2 SVGAGI, per germline (reference sequence). CDR3 length: 12 residues.

This clonotype has more than one count but fewer than ten. The chain is built from TRBV6-5 and TRBJ2-1, with D perhaps TRBD2 (7 bases). The CDR3 spans 16 residues. In germline, CDR1 is MNHEY, CDR2 SVGAGI. Trimming removed 0 bases from V and 1 base from J, with 10 bases in between. CDR3 amino acids: CASSYSRGGSYNEQFF. CDR3 in DNA: TGTGCCAGCAGTTACTCGAGGGGGGGGTCCTACAATGAGCAGTTCTTC.

This sequence joins TRBV18 and TRBJ1-1; unclear D gene. The germline V gene encodes CDR1 KGHSH and CDR2 LQKENI. The CDR3 length is 15 residues. V was trimmed by 3 bases and J by 0 bases, leaving 11 bases between them. This CDR3 is CASSPLVSMNTEAFF. The CDR3 coding sequence is TGTGCCAGCTCACCCCTTGTGTCCATGAACACTGAAGCTTTCTTT.

This clonotype was seen a handful of times. The rearrangement uses TRBV29-1 and TRBJ2-2; D ambiguous. V shed 7 bases and J shed 3 bases, with 9 bases lying between them. Germline CDR1 and CDR2: SQVTM and ANQGSEA. The CDR3 covers 12 residues. The CDR3 region is CSDRIHTGELFF. In DNA form, the CDR3 reads TGCAGCGACCGGATTCACACCGGGGAGCTGTTTTTT.

CDR3 amino acids: CAVQDREKDTQYF. The CDR3 nucleotides are TGTGCCGTACAGGACAGGGAGAAAGATACGCAGTATTTT. The gene calls are TRBV2 and TRBJ2-3, with 8 bases aligning to TRBD1. Germline trimming cut 11 bases from V and 5 bases from J; bases unmatched to any gene: 9. Germline V gene sequence: CDR1 SNHLY, CDR2 FYNNEI. The length of the CDR3 is 13 residues.

This clonotype was seen only a few times. The chain joins TRBV27 to TRBJ2-1, with D possibly matching TRBD1 (6 bases). Germline CDR1 and CDR2: MNHEY and SMNVEV (reference sequence). The CDR3 is 15 amino acids. Trimming cost V 4 bases and J 11 bases, with 21 bases left between them. CDR3 amino acids: CASSSLLAWDTKQFF. CDR3 bases: TGTGCCAGCAGTTCACTACTTGCCTGGGACACCAAGCAGTTCTTC.

This clonotype was recorded a few times. This rearrangement joins TRBV4-1 to TRBJ2-5; TRBD2 agrees at 10 bases. The DNA end favors TRBJ2-1, so the J call may be wrong. Germline V gene data show CDR1 as MGHRA and CDR2 as YSYEKL. The CDR3 spans 17 residues. The CDR3 reads CASSQGPTSGVDNEQFF. The CDR3 DNA sequence: TGCGCCAGCAGCCAAGGTCCTACTAGCGGGGTAGACAATGAGCAGTTCTTC.

The rearrangement links TRBV4-1 to TRBJ1-6; 8 nucleotides agree with TRBD1. The V segment lost 3 bases and the J segment 8 bases; nucleotides outside the gene matches: 9. CDR3 length equals 16 residues. Germline V CDR1 and CDR2: MGHRA, YSYEKL. The CDR3 loop reads CASSHRQGAWDSPLHF. CDR3 coding DNA: TGCGCCAGCAGCCACCGCCAGGGGGCTTGGGATTCACCCCTCCACTTT.

This clonotype has a handful of counts. Sequence at one end of the junction differs from germline and may be a read error. This sequence joins TRBV20-1 and TRBJ1-2, with a possible D match to TRBD1 (5 bases). The CDR3 is 14 residues long. Germline V lookup: CDR1 DFQATT, CDR2 SNEGSKA (reference sequence). The CDR3 nucleotides are TGCAGTGCTAGAGCCGTAGGGGCCACGTATGGCTACGCCTTC. Translating it yields CSARAVGATYGYAF.

The chain uses TRBV5-1 and TRBJ2-5; 9 bases line up with TRBD1. CDR3 size: 17 residues. V was clipped by 4 bases and J by 3 bases; unmatched bases: 13. CDR1 is SGHRS, CDR2 YFSETQ, per germline. CDR3 region: CASSTGQGEPTKETQYF. DNA for the CDR3: TGCGCCAGCAGCACGGGACAGGGTGAGCCAACAAAAGAGACCCAGTACTTC.